Shown below are 17 T cell receptor beta chains from a single sample sequenced in a study of identical twins. Via MiXCR, TCRdb re-called the 5' RACE reads, giving one row per CDR3 protein. Of 700,000 to 950,000 distinct CDR3 sequences in the sample, around an eighth are singletons; the top ten hold under 2%. The sample also formed part of further work on yellow fever vaccine responses in identical twins.

Sequenced sample: PBMCs. Source of these receptors: a woman aged 18-29 years in good health.

This chain connects TRBV4-1 to TRBJ1-6, with D uncertain. The CDR3 extends over 16 amino acids. Germline CDR1 is MGHRA and CDR2 is YSYEKL. V shed 4 bases and J shed 1 base, with 11 bases lying between them. The CDR3 nucleotides read TGCGCCAGCAGCCTAGCCCGGGGTTCCTATAATTCACCCCTCCACTTT. It yields the protein CASSLARGSYNSPLHF.

This clonotype appeared a few times. The CDR3, as DNA: TGTGCCAGCAGAAGTCGACTAGCGGGAGACACAGATACGCAGTATTTT. Its protein product is CASRSRLAGDTDTQYF. This rearrangement joins TRBV11-2 to TRBJ2-3; 12 positions agree with TRBD2. The germline V gene has CDR1 SGHAT and CDR2 FQNNGV. J gave up 2 bases and V 6 bases, and 6 bases lay outside the gene matches. The CDR3 is 16 amino acids.

The chain combines TRBV28 with TRBJ1-2, with 9 bases fitting TRBD1. This CDR3 is 18 amino acids long. V dropped 2 bases and J dropped 4; count of bases not matched to a gene: 14. Per germline, CDR1 MDHEN and CDR2 SYDVKM. The CDR3 nucleotides are TGTGCCAGCAGTTTAAGCAGTCCAGGACAGGGGTTAAGCTATGGCTACACCTTC. This codes for CASSLSSPGQGLSYGYTF.

This clonotype has more than one count but fewer than ten. The chain combines TRBV20-1 with TRBJ2-2, with 8 bases aligning to TRBD2. V lost 3 bases to trimming and J lost 0 bases; unmatched junction nucleotides: 9. The CDR3 extends over 17 amino acids. Germline V gives CDR1 DFQATT, CDR2 SNEGSKA (reference sequence). CDR3 sequence reads: CSAREVGGRTNTGELFF. The CDR3 DNA follows: TGCAGTGCTAGGGAGGTCGGCGGGAGGACGAACACCGGGGAGCTGTTTTTT.

The CDR3 DNA follows: TGCGCCAGCCGGGACAGGGGGAACACCGGGGAGCTGTTTTTT. Its translation: CASRDRGNTGELFF. The chain recombines TRBV5-1 with TRBJ2-2, with TRBD1 matching over 10 bases. J was trimmed by 1 base and V by 7 bases; bases with no gene match: 1. The CDR3 is made up of 14 amino acids. Per the germline V gene, CDR1 is SGHRS and CDR2 is YFSETQ.

In this sample, this clonotype turned up once. The rearrangement joins TRBV28 to TRBJ2-7; 12 bases match TRBD2. Germline values: CDR1 MDHEN, CDR2 SYDVKM. The CDR3 spans 18 residues. Trimming removed 3 bases from V and 5 bases from J; junction bases left unmatched: 14. CDR3 nucleotide sequence: TGTGCCAGCAGTTTTGGGACAGTGACTAGCGGGGGCCCCAACGAGCAGTACGTC. Its translation is CASSFGTVTSGGPNEQYV.

This clonotype was detected once. The genes are TRBV12-3 or TRBV12-4 and TRBJ2-7; 10 bases fit TRBD2. V was pared by 5 bases and J by 0 bases, with 7 bases of the junction left unmatched. The CDR3 covers 16 residues. The CDR3 here is CASSPPRTSGSYEQYF. CDR3 bases: TGTGCCAGCAGTCCCCCTCGGACTAGCGGCTCCTACGAGCAGTACTTC.

The chain is built from TRBV20-1 and TRBJ1-3; D not resolved. This CDR3 is 13 amino acids long. The V gene lost 2 bases and the J gene lost 7 bases, with 12 bases spanning the gap. Per the germline V gene, CDR1 is DFQATT and CDR2 is SNEGSKA (reference sequence). The CDR3 nucleotides read TGCAGTGCTAGACTGGTCGCGGGGAACACCATATATTTT. Encoded protein: CSARLVAGNTIYF.

This clonotype appeared many times. The chain has TRBV5-1 and TRBJ2-3; no definite D call. V dropped 0 bases and J dropped 8 bases, with 10 bases sitting between them. The germline V gene has CDR1 SGHRS and CDR2 YFSETQ. This CDR3 has 13 amino acids. The CDR3 region has the DNA TGCGCCAGCAGCTTGGGCAGAGGCGGTACGCAGTATTTT. Its protein is CASSLGRGGTQYF. Using reference TRBV5-1 and TRBJ2-3 for the parts outside the CDR3, the full variable domain is KAGVTQTPRYLIKTRGQQVTLSCSPISGHRSVSWYQQTPGQGLQFLFEYFSETQRNKGNFPGRFSGRQFSNSRSEMNVSTLELGDSALYLCASSLGRGGTQYFGPGTRLTVL.

This clonotype came up a few times. Here the CDR3 reads CASSYSPPYEQYF. DNA of the CDR3: TGCGCCAGCAGCTACTCCCCTCCTTACGAGCAGTACTTC. The V gene is TRBV5-1, the J gene TRBJ2-7; D call uncertain. Germline CDR1 is SGHRS and CDR2 is YFSETQ. Deletions cut 3 bases from V and 4 bases from J, with 11 bases between. The CDR3 runs 13 residues.

In this sample, this clonotype turned up a few times. The chain is built from TRBV20-1 and TRBJ1-1; D might be TRBD1 (6 bases). The CDR3 extends over 14 amino acids. CDR1 DFQATT and CDR2 SNEGSKA come from the germline V gene (reference sequence). With 3 bases removed from V and 1 base from J, the gap between germline ends came to 12 bases. CDR3 nucleotide sequence: TGCAGTGCTAGCACCCTGGACAGGAACACTGAAGCTTTCTTT. Translating gives CSASTLDRNTEAFF.

The chain joins TRBV7-9 to TRBJ2-7; D tentatively reads TRBD1 or TRBD2 (5 bases each). Between the trimmed V and J ends, which lost 5 bases and 0 bases, there was a span of 17 bases. This CDR3 region has 16 residues. The germline CDR1 and CDR2 sequences are SEHNR and FQNEAQ (reference sequence). DNA for the CDR3: TGTGCCAGCAGCCGGGATGGGGCGGAGAGCTCCTACGAGCAGTACGTC. This encodes CASSRDGAESSYEQYV.

This clonotype turned up a few times. The chain joins TRBV28 to TRBJ2-1; D unresolved. Per the germline V gene, CDR1 is MDHEN and CDR2 is SYDVKM. With 2 bases removed from V and 1 base from J, the gap between germline ends came to 6 bases. This CDR3 contains 14 residues. The CDR3 protein is CASSLTNSYNEQFF. The CDR3 DNA reads TGTGCCAGCAGTTTAACCAATTCCTACAATGAGCAGTTCTTC.

In this sample, this clonotype turned up a few times. The V and J genes are TRBV29-1 and TRBJ1-6, with 8 positions matching TRBD1. V shed 6 bases and J 9 bases; nucleotides not matched to a gene: 1. Germline V CDR1 and CDR2: SQVTM, ANQGSEA. This CDR3 has 11 amino acids. This CDR3 is CSVGTGSPLHF. CDR3 nucleotide sequence: TGCAGCGTGGGGACAGGTTCACCCCTCCACTTT.

This clonotype was detected only a few times. The CDR3 spells CATDPRWDRGLQGTGELFF. Here the CDR3 DNA reads TGTGCCACCGATCCCCGTTGGGACAGGGGGCTACAGGGCACCGGGGAGCTGTTTTTT. The chain employs TRBV10-3 and TRBJ2-2, with TRBD1 identical over 12 bases. This CDR3 region has 19 residues. In germline, CDR1 is ENHRY, CDR2 SYGVKD. V gave up 10 bases and J gave up 4 bases; unmatched junction bases: 19.

The rearrangement joins TRBV19 to TRBJ1-6; D may be TRBD1 (5 bases). The CDR3 has 14 residues. Germline V gene lookup returns CDR1 LNHDA and CDR2 SQIVND (reference sequence). Between the trimmed V and J ends, which lost 6 bases and 2 bases, there was a span of 8 bases. The CDR3 region is CASRGLPYNSPLHF. CDR3 sequence (DNA): TGTGCCAGTAGGGGACTTCCCTATAATTCACCCCTCCACTTT. Using reference TRBV19 and TRBJ1-6 for the parts outside the CDR3, the full variable domain is DGGITQSPKYLFRKEGQNVTLSCEQNLNHDAMYWYRQDPGQGLRLIYYSQIVNDFQKGDIAEGYSVSREKKESFPLTVTSAQKNPTAFYLCASRGLPYNSPLHFGNGTRLTVT.

The rearrangement joins TRBV7-2 to TRBJ2-7, with unresolved D. The CDR3 is 14 amino acids. Germline V gene sequence: CDR1 SGHTA, CDR2 FQGNSA. Between the trimmed V and J ends, which lost 3 bases and 2 bases, there was a span of 11 bases. The CDR3 sequence: CASSFLLGTYEQYF. DNA for the CDR3: TGTGCCAGCAGCTTTCTTCTGGGAACCTACGAGCAGTACTTC.